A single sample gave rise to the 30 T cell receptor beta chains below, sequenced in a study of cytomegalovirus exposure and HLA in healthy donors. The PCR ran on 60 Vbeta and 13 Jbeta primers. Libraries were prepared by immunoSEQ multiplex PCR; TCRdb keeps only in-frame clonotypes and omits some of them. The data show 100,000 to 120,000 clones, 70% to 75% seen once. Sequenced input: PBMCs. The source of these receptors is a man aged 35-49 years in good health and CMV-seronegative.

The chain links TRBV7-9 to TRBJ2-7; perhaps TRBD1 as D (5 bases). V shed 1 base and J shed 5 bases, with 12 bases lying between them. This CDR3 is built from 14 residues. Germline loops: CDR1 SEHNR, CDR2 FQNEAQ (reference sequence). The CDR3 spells CASSLVSGYHEQYF. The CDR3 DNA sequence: TGTGCCAGCAGCTTAGTCTCAGGGTACCACGAGCAGTACTTC.

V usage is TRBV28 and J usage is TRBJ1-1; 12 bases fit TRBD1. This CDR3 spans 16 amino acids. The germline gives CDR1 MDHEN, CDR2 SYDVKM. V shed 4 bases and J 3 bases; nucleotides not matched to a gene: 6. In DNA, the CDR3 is TGTGCCAGCAGTTCCCCGGGACAGGGGGCCCACACTGAAGCTTTCTTT. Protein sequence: CASSSPGQGAHTEAFF.

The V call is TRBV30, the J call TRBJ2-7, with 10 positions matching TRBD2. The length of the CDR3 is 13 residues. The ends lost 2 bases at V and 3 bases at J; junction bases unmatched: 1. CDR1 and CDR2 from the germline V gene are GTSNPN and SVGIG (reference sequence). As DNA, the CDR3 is TGTGCCTGGAGTACTAGCGGGATCTACGAGCAGTACTTC. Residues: CAWSTSGIYEQYF.

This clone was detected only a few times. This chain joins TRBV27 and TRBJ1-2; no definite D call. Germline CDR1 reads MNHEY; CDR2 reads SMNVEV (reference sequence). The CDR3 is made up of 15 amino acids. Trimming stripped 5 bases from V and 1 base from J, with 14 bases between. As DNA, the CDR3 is TGTGCCAGCAGTACCCGGAGGGAGTTTAACTATGGCTACACCTTC. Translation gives CASSTRREFNYGYTF.

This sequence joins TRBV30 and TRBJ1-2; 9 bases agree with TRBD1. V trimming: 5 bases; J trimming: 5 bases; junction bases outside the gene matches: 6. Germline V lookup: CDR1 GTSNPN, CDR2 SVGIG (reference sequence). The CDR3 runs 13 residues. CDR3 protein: CAWGTGIMYGYTF. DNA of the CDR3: TGTGCCTGGGGGACAGGGATTATGTATGGCTACACCTTC.

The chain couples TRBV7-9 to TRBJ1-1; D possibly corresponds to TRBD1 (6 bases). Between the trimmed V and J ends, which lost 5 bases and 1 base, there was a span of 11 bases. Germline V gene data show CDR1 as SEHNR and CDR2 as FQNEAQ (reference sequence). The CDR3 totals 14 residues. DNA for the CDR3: TGTGCCAGCAGCCAGGGGTGGGGGAACACTGAAGCTTTCTTT. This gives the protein CASSQGWGNTEAFF. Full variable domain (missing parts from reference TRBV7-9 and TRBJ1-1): DTGVSQNPRHKITKRGQNVTFRCDPISEHNRLYWYRQTLGQGPEFLTYFQNEAQLEKSRLLSDRFSAERPKGSFSTLEIQRTEQGDSAMYLCASSQGWGNTEAFFGQGTRLTVV.

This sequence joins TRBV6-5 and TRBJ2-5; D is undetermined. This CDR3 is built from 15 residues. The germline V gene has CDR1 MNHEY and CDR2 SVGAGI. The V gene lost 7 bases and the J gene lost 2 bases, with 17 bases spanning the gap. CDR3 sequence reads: CASNTVDRWQETQYF. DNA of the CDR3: TGTGCCAGCAATACAGTGGATAGGTGGCAAGAGACCCAGTACTTC.

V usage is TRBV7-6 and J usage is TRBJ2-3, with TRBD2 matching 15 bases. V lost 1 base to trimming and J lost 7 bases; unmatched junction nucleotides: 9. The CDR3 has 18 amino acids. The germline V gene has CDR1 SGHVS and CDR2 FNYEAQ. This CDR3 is CASSLVEGGLAGGNTQYF. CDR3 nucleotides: TGTGCCAGCAGCTTAGTCGAAGGAGGACTAGCGGGGGGGAATACGCAGTATTTT.

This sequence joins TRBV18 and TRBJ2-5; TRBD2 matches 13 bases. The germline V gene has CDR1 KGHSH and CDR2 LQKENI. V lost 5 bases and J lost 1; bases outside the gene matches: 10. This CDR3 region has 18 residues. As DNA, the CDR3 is TGTGCCAGCTCATCACAACCGACTAGCGGGGGGATCCAAGAGACCCAGTACTTC. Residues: CASSSQPTSGGIQETQYF.

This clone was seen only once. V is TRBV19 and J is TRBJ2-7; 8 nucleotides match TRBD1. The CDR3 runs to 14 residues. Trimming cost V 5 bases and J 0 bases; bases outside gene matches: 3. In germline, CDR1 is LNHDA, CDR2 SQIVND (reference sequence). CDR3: CASSATGDSYEQYF. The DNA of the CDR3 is TGTGCCAGTAGTGCGACAGGGGACTCCTACGAGCAGTACTTC.

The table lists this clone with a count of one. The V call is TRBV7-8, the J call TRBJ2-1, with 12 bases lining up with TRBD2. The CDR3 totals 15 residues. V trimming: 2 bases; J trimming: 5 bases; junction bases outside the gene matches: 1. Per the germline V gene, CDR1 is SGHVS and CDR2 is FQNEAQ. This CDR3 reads CASSLWTSGNNEQFF. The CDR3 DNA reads TGTGCCAGCAGCTTATGGACTAGCGGGAACAATGAGCAGTTCTTC. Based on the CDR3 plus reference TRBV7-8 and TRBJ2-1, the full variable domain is GAGVSQSPRYKVAKRGQDVALRCDPISGHVSLFWYQQALGQGPEFLTYFQNEAQLDKSGLPSDRFFAERPEGSVSTLKIQRTQQEDSAVYLCASSLWTSGNNEQFFGPGTRLTVL.

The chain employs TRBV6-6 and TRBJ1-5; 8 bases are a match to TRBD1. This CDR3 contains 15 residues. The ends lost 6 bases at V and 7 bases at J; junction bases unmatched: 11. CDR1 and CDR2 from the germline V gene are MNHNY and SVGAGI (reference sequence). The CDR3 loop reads CASRLDRALGQPQHF. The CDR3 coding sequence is TGTGCCAGCAGACTGGACAGGGCTTTAGGACAGCCCCAGCATTTT.

CDR3 sequence reads: CASRGQKNTGELFF. For the CDR3, the DNA is TGTGCCAGCAGGGGACAGAAGAACACCGGGGAGCTGTTTTTT. V is TRBV6-1 and J is TRBJ2-2; 7 positions agree with TRBD1. This CDR3 comprises 14 residues. Trimming removed 6 bases from V and 1 base from J; junction bases left unmatched: 2. CDR1 MNHNS and CDR2 SASEGT come from the germline V gene.

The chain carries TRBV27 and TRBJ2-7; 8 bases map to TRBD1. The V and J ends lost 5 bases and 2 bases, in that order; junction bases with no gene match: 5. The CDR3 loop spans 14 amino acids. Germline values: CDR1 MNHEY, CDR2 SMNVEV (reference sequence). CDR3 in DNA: TGTGCCAGCAGTCTGGGACAGGCCACCTACGAGCAGTACTTC. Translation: CASSLGQATYEQYF.

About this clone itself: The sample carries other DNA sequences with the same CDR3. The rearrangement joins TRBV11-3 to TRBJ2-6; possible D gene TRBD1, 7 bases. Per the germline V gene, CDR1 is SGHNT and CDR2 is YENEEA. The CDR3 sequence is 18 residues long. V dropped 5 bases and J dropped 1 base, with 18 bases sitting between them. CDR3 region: CASSPEGQLMSGANVLTF. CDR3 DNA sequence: TGTGCCAGCAGCCCGGAGGGACAGTTAATGTCTGGGGCCAACGTCCTGACTTTC.

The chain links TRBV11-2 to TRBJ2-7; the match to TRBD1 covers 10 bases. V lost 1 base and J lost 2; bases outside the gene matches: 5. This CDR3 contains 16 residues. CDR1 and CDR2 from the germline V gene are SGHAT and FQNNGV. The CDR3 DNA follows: TGTGCCAGCAGCTTAGGGGGGACAGGGGAAGCCTACGAGCAGTACTTC. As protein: CASSLGGTGEAYEQYF. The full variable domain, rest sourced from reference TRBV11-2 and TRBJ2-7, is EAGVAQSPRYKIIEKRQSVAFWCNPISGHATLYWYQQILGQGPKLLIQFQNNGVVDDSQLPKDRFSAERLKGVDSTLKIQPAKLEDSAVYLCASSLGGTGEAYEQYFGPGTRLTVT.

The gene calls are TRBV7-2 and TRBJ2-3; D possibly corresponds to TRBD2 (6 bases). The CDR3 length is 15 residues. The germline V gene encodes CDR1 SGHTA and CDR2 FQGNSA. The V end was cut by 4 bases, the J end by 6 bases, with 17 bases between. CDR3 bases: TGTGCCAGCAGCTCCACCTGGGGGGTGGCGGATACGCAGTATTTT. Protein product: CASSSTWGVADTQYF.

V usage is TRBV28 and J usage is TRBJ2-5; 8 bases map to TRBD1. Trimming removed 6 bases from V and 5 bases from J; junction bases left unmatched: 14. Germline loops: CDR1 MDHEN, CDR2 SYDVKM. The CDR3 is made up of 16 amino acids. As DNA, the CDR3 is TGTGCCAGCAGCCAGATAACGGGCAGGGGGCGGGAGACCCAGTACTTC. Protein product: CASSQITGRGRETQYF.

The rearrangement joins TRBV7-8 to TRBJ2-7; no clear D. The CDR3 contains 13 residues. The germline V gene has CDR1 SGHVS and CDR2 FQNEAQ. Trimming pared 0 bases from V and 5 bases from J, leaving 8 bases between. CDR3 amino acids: CASSLARFHEQYF. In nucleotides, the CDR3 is TGTGCCAGCAGCTTAGCACGGTTCCACGAGCAGTACTTC.

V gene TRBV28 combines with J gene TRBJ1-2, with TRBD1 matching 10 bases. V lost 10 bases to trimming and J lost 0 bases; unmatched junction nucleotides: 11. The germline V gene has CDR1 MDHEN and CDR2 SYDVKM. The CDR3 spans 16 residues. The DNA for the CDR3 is TGTGCCACTCGGACAGGGGGTTCTTCCTCTAACTATGGCTACACCTTC. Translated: CATRTGGSSSNYGYTF.

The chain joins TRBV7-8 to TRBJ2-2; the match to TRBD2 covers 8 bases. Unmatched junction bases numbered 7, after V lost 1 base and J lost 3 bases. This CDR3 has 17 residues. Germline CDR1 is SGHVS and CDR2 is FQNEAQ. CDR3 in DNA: TGTGCCAGCAGCTTAGAGTCCGGACTAGCAGACACCGGGGAGCTGTTTTTT. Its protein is CASSLESGLADTGELFF.

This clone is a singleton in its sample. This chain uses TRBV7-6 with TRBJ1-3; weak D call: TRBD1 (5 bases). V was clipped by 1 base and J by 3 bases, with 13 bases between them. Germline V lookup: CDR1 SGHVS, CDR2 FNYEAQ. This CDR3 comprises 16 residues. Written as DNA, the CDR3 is TGTGCCAGCAGCTTAGTCGACGGGGGGAGTGGAAACACCATATATTTT. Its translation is CASSLVDGGSGNTIYF. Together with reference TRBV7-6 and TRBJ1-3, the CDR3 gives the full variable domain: GAGVSQSPRYKVTKRGQDVALRCDPISGHVSLYWYRQALGQGPEFLTYFNYEAQQDKSGLPNDRFSAERPEGSISTLTIQRTEQRDSAMYRCASSLVDGGSGNTIYFGEGSWLTVV.

In DNA, the CDR3 is TGTGCCAGCCGATTGGGAGGGTTTACAGATACGCAGTATTTT. This gives the protein CASRLGGFTDTQYF. The chain uses TRBV6-5 and TRBJ2-3, with TRBD2 identical over 7 bases. Germline V gene sequence: CDR1 MNHEY, CDR2 SVGAGI. The length of the CDR3 is 14 residues. Trimming removed 8 bases from V and 3 bases from J; junction bases left unmatched: 8.

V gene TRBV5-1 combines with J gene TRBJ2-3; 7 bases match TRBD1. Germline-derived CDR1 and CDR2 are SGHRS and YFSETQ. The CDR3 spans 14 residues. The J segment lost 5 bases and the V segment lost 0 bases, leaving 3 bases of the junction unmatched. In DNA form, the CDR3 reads TGCGCCAGCAGCTTGGGACAGGGCCTAGATACGCAGTATTTT. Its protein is CASSLGQGLDTQYF.

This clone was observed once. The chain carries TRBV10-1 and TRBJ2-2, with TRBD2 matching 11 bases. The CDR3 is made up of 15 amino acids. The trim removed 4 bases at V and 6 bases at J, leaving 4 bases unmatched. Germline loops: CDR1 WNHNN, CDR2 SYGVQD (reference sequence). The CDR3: CASSVLAGEAGELFF. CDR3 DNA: TGCGCCAGCAGTGTACTAGCGGGAGAGGCCGGGGAGCTGTTTTTT.

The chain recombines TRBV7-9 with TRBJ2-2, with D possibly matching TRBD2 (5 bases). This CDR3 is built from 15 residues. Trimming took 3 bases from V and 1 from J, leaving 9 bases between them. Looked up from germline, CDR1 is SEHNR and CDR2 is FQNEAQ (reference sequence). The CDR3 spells CASSFAGGNTGELFF. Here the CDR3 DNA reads TGTGCCAGCAGCTTTGCTGGAGGGAACACCGGGGAGCTGTTTTTT. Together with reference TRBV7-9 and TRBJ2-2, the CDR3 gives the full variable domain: DTGVSQNPRHKITKRGQNVTFRCDPISEHNRLYWYRQTLGQGPEFLTYFQNEAQLEKSRLLSDRFSAERPKGSFSTLEIQRTEQGDSAMYLCASSFAGGNTGELFFGEGSRLTVL.

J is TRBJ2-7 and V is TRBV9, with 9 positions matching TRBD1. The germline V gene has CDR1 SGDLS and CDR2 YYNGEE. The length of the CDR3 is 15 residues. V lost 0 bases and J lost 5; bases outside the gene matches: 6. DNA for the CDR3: TGTGCCAGCAGCGTAGGGAGGACAGGGGTCAACGAGCAGTACTTC. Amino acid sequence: CASSVGRTGVNEQYF.

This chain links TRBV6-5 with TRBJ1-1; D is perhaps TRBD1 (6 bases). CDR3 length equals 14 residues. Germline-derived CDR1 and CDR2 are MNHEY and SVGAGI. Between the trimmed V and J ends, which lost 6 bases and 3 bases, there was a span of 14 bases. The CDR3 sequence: CASRRQERDTEAFF. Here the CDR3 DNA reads TGTGCCAGCAGAAGACAGGAGAGGGACACTGAAGCTTTCTTT.

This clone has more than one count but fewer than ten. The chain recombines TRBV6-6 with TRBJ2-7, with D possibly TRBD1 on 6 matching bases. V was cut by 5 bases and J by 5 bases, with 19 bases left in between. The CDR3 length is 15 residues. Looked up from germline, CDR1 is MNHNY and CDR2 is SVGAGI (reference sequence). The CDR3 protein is CASSTIQGVNDEQYF. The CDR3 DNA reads TGTGCCAGCAGTACCATACAGGGTGTCAACGACGAGCAGTACTTC.

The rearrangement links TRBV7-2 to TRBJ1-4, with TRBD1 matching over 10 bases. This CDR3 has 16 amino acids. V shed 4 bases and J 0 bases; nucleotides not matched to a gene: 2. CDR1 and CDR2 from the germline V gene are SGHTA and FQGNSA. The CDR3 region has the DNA TGTGCCAGCAGCTGGACAGGGGGAGCAACTAATGAAAAACTGTTTTTT. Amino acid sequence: CASSWTGGATNEKLFF.